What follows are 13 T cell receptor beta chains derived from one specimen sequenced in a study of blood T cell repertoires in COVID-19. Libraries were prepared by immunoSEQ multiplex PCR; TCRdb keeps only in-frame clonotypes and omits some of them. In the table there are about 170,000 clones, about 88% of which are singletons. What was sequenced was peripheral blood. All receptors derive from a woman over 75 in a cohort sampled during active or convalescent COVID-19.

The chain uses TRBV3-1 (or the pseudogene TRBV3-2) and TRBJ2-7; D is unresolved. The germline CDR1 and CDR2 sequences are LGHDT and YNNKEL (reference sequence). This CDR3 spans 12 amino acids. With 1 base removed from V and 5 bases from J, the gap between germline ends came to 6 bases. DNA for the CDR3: TGTGCCAGCAGCCAAGGTAGTCACGAGCAGTACGTC. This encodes CASSQGSHEQYV.

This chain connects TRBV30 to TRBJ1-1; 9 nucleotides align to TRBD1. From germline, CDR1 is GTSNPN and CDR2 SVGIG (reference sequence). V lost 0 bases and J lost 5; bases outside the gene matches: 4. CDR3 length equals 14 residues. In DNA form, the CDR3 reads TGTGCCTGGAGTGTTGGGACAGGGAGGACTGAAGCTTTCTTT. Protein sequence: CAWSVGTGRTEAFF.

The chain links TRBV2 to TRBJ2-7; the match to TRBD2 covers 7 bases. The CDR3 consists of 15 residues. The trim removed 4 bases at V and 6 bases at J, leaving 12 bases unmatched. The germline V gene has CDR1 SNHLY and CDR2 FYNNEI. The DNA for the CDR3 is TGTGCCAGCAGTGTGAGCAGGTTAACGGGGGGCGAGCAGTACGTC. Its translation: CASSVSRLTGGEQYV.

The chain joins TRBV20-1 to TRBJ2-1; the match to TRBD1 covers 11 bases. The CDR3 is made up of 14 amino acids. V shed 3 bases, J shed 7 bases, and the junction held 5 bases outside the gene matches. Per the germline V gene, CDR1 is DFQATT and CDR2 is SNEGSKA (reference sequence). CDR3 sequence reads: CSASWTGGWNEQFF. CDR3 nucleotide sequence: TGCAGTGCTAGTTGGACAGGGGGCTGGAATGAGCAGTTCTTC.

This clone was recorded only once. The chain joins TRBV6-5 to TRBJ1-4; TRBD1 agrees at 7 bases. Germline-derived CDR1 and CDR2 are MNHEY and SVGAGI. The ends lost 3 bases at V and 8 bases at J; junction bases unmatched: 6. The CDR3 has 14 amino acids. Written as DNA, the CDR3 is TGTGCCAGCAGTTATCAGGGGGTAGAAGAAAAACTGTTTTTT. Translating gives CASSYQGVEEKLFF.

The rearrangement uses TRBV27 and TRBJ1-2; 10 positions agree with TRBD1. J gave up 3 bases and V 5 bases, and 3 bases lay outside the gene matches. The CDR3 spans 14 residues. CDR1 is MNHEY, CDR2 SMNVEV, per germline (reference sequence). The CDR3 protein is CASSTGTGDYGYTF. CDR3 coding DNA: TGTGCCAGCAGTACCGGGACAGGGGACTATGGCTACACCTTC.

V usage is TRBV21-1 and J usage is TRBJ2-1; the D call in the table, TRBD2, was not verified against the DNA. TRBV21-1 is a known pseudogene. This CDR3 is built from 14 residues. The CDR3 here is CASGSGGPYNEQFF. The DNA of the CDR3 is TGTGCCAGCGGTAGCGGGGGCCCCTACAATGAGCAGTTCTTC.

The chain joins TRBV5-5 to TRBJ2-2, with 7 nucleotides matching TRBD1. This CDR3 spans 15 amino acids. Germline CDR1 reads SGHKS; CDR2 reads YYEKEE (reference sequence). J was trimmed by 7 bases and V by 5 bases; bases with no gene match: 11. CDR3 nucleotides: TGTGCCAGCAGGTCCACAGGGGTTCTAATCGGGGAGCTGTTTTTT. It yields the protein CASRSTGVLIGELFF.

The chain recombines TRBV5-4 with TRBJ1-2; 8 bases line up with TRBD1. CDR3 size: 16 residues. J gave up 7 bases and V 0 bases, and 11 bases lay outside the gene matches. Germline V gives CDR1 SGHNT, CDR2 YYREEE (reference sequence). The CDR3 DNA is TGTGCCAGCAGCTTGGAGGGGGCAGGGGGCCTGAGTGGCTACACCTTC. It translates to CASSLEGAGGLSGYTF. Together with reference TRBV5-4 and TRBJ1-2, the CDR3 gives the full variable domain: ETGVTQSPTHLIKTRGQQVTLRCSSQSGHNTVSWYQQALGQGPQFIFQYYREEENGRGNFPPRFSGLQFPNYSSELNVNALELDDSALYLCASSLEGAGGLSGYTFGSGTRLTVV.

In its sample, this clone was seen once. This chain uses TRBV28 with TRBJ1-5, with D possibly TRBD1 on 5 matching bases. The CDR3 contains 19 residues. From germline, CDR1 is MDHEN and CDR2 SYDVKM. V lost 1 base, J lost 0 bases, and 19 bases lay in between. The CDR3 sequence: CASSLSRFRQGISNQPQHF. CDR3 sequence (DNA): TGTGCCAGCAGTTTATCGAGGTTCCGTCAGGGAATTAGCAATCAGCCCCAGCATTTT.

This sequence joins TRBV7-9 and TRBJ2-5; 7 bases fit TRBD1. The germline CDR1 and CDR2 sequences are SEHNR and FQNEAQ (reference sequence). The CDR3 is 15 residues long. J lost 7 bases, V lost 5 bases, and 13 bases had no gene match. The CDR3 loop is CASSQDTGVPVTQYF. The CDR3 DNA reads TGTGCCAGCAGCCAAGACACAGGGGTACCCGTGACCCAGTACTTC. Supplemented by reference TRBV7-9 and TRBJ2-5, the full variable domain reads DTGVSQNPRHKITKRGQNVTFRCDPISEHNRLYWYRQTLGQGPEFLTYFQNEAQLEKSRLLSDRFSAERPKGSFSTLEIQRTEQGDSAMYLCASSQDTGVPVTQYFGPGTRLLVL.

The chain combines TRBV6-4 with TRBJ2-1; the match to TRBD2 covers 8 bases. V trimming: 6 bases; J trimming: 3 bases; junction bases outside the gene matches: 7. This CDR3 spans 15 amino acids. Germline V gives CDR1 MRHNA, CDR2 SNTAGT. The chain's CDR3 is CASSDGTRNYNEQFF. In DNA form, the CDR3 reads TGTGCCAGCAGCGACGGGACTAGGAACTACAATGAGCAGTTCTTC.

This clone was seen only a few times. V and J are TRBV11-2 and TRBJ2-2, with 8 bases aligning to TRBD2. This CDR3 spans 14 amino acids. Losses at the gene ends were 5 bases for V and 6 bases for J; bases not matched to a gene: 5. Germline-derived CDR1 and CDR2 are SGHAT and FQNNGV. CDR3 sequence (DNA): TGTGCCAGCAGCCCGGGGGGGTTCTCCGGGGAGCTGTTTTTT. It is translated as CASSPGGFSGELFF.